The clone carrying this T cell receptor (beta chain) has a handful of counts. What it binds is not known. cDNA synthesis used the whole RNA isolate, giving expressed TCRB sequences. Naive, central memory and regulatory T cell samples averaged about 3.57 million reads. The method was immunoSEQ multiplex PCR; TCRdb's version includes in-frame clones alone and lacks a portion of them. The table includes 600,000 or so clones, around an eighth detected once. The authors sorted CD4+ naive, central memory, regulatory and stem cell-like memory cells via CD45RO/CCR7/CD25/CD127/CD95/CD27. This specimen belongs to a study of beta chain features in type 1 diabetes. At the level of the study: Regarding age, gender and cell yields, patients proved similar to healthy donors.

Findings and caveats of the study: Shortening of TCRB CDR3s, moderate but significant, appeared in all four CD4+ subsets of Type 1 diabetes patients. Sequencing of cDNA might inflate the share of cells that strongly express TCR.

The V and J ends lost 3 bases and 7 bases respectively, with 13 bases between them. The CDR3 totals 14 residues. Germline assignment: CDR1 KGHSH and CDR2 LQKENI. The clonotype was recovered from a man between 18 and 29 years old with type 1 diabetes. Specimen: naive CD4+ T cells from blood. The chain carries TRBV18 and TRBJ2-1; D remains unclear. The CDR3 sequence: CASSPPDGPNEQFF. CDR3 sequence (DNA): TGTGCCAGCTCACCTCCGGACGGCCCGAATGAGCAGTTCTTC.